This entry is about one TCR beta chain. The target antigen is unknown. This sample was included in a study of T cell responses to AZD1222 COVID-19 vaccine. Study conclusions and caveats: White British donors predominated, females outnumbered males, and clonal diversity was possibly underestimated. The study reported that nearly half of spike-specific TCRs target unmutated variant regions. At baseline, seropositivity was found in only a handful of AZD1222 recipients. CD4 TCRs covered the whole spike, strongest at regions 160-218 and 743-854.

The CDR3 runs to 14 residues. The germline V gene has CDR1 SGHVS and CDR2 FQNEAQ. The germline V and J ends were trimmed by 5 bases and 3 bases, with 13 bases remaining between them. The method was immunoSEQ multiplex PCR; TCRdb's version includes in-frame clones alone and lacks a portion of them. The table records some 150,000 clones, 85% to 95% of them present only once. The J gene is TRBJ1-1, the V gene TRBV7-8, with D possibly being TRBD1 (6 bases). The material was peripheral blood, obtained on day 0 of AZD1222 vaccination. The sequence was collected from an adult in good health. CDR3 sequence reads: CASSTGTRDTEAFF. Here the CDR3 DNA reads TGTGCCAGCAGCACAGGGACCCGGGACACTGAAGCTTTCTTT.